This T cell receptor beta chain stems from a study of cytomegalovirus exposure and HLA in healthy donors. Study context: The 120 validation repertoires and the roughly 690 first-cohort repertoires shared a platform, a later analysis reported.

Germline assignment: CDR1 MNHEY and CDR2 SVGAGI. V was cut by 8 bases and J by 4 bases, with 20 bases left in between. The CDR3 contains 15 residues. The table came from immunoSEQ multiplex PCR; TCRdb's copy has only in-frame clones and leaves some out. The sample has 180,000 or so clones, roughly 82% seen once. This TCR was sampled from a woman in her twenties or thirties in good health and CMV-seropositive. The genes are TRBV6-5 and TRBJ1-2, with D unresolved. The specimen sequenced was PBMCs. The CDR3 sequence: CASGSYPGGSYGYTF. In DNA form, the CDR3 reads TGTGCCAGCGGTTCCTACCCCGGTGGTAGCTATGGCTACACCTTC.